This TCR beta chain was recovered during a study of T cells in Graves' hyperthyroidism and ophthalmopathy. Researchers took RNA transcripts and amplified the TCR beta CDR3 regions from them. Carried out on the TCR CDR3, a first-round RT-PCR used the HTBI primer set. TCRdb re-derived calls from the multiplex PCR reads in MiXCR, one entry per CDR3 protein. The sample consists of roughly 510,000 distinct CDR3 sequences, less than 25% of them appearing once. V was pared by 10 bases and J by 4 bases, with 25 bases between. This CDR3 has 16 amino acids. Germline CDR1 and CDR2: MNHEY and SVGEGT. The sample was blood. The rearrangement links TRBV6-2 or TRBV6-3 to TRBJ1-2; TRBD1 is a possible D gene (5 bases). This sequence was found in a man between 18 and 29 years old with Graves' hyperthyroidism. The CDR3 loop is CATVARDYLEGYGYTF. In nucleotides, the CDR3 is TGTGCCACCGTCGCCCGGGACTACCTCGAGGGCTATGGCTACACCTTC.